These 5 T cell receptor beta chains were sequenced from one sample in a study of T cells in localized non-small cell lung cancer. TCRdb's copy holds only in-frame clones and misses some; the assay was immunoSEQ multiplex PCR. Altogether about a thousand clones are present, 23% being singletons, with the ten largest covering over 9.5%. The sample here was normal lung tissue next to the tumor, taken before any cancer treatment. These receptors all come from a woman aged 35-70 years with stage III lung adenocarcinoma.

This chain connects TRBV9 to TRBJ1-2, with D hard to call. The CDR3 loop spans 14 amino acids. V dropped 5 bases and J dropped 4 bases, with 15 bases sitting between them. From germline, CDR1 is SGDLS and CDR2 YYNGEE. The CDR3 loop reads CASSVGGVGYGYTF. The CDR3 bases are TGTGCCAGCAGTGTGGGCGGAGTTGGCTATGGCTACACCTTC.

The chain uses TRBV12-5 and TRBJ2-5; tentative D call: TRBD2 (6 bases). Trimming pared 11 bases from V and 1 base from J, leaving 20 bases between. The length of the CDR3 is 15 residues. The germline V gene encodes CDR1 LGHNT and CDR2 FRNRAP. CDR3 protein: CALTPRDWTQETQYF. For the CDR3, the DNA is TGTGCTCTCACCCCTCGGGACTGGACCCAAGAGACCCAGTACTTC.

This clone was recorded a few times. The chain is built from TRBV6-8 and TRBJ2-1; either TRBD1 or TRBD2 may fit D (6 bases each). Trimming pared 2 bases from V and 15 bases from J, leaving 26 bases between. CDR3 length: 16 amino acids. Looked up from germline, CDR1 is MNHGY and CDR2 is SAAAGT. The CDR3 reads CASSYEGGPWYGHRFF. The CDR3 coding sequence is TGTGCCAGCAGTTACGAGGGGGGCCCATGGTACGGTCATCGGTTCTTC.

By sample fraction, this clone is medium-sized. The gene calls are TRBV6-8 and TRBJ1-2; 8 bases align to TRBD1. CDR1 MNHGY and CDR2 SAAAGT come from the germline V gene. CDR3 size: 14 residues. Trimming at V came to 2 bases and at J to 5 bases, leaving 4 bases not matched to a gene. CDR3 amino acids: CASSYQGASYGYTF. CDR3 nucleotides: TGTGCCAGCAGTTACCAGGGGGCAAGTTATGGCTACACCTTC.

This chain uses TRBV25-1 with TRBJ2-6; weak D call: TRBD1 (5 bases). The V gene's germline CDR1 is MGHDK and CDR2 SYGVNS. The CDR3 has 18 amino acids. The V gene lost 5 bases and the J gene lost 5 bases, with 22 bases spanning the gap. CDR3: CASSIQVTGQSRANVLTF. The CDR3 DNA follows: TGTGCCAGCAGTATCCAGGTAACTGGACAAAGTCGGGCCAACGTCCTGACTTTC.